The rows below give T cell receptor beta chains drawn from one sample of a study of cytotoxic CD8 clonotypes in ibrutinib-treated CLL. Profiling relied on immunoSEQ multiplex PCR, and the TCRdb table lists in-frame clones only, not all of them. Found here are tens of thousands of clones, 55% to 65% of them singletons; the top ten hold around 21%. The sequenced sample was PBMCs, obtained after 24 months of ibrutinib treatment. These receptors were taken from a human donor with chronic lymphocytic leukemia. Each CDR3 is given with its conserved first and last residue. D genes are given only for firm matches. Clone size is stated in some rows and not others, as once, few, many or a class when expanded.

v_gene: TRBV2; j_gene: TRBJ1-2; len: 11; d_gene: NA; abundance: NA; CDR3aa: CASRMGDGYTF; CDR3nt: TGTGCCAGCAGGATGGGCGATGGCTACACCTTC
v_gene: TRBV7-2; j_gene: TRBJ2-1; len: 15; d_gene: NA; abundance: once; CDR3aa: CASSLSGERSNEQFF; CDR3nt: TGTGCCAGCAGCTTGTCGGGGGAGCGGAGTAATGAGCAGTTCTTC
v_gene: TRBV28; j_gene: TRBJ1-1; len: 17; d_gene: NA; abundance: NA; CDR3aa: CASSPFMGLGVNTEAFF; CDR3nt: TGTGCCAGCAGCCCATTTATGGGTCTAGGGGTGAACACTGAAGCTTTCTTT
v_gene: TRBV10-2; j_gene: TRBJ1-1; len: 13; d_gene: NA; abundance: NA; CDR3aa: CASRRSLNTEAFF; CDR3nt: TGCGCCAGCAGGAGAAGCCTGAACACTGAAGCTTTCTTT
v_gene: TRBV5-1; j_gene: TRBJ1-1; len: 14; d_gene: NA; abundance: few; CDR3aa: CASSLDGPGVGAFF; CDR3nt: TGCGCCAGCAGCTTGGACGGCCCAGGGGTCGGAGCTTTCTTT
v_gene: TRBV6-5; j_gene: TRBJ2-2; len: 15; d_gene: TRBD1; abundance: few; CDR3aa: CASSRTGGLTGELFF; CDR3nt: TGTGCCAGCAGTCGTACAGGGGGGTTAACCGGGGAGCTGTTTTTT
v_gene: TRBV19; j_gene: TRBJ2-3; len: 15; d_gene: NA; abundance: NA; CDR3aa: CASSISGASTDTQYF; CDR3nt: TGTGCCAGTAGTATTTCTGGGGCCAGCACAGATACGCAGTATTTT
v_gene: TRBV10-2; j_gene: TRBJ1-2; len: 13; d_gene: NA; abundance: NA; CDR3aa: CASSEKGYYGYTF; CDR3nt: TGCGCCAGCAGTGAAAAGGGATATTATGGCTACACCTTC
v_gene: TRBV19; j_gene: TRBJ1-2; len: 12; d_gene: NA; abundance: NA; CDR3aa: CASTFQRDGYTF; CDR3nt: TGTGCCAGTACCTTTCAACGGGATGGCTACACCTTC
v_gene: TRBV7-8; j_gene: TRBJ2-7; len: 14; d_gene: TRBD1; abundance: NA; CDR3aa: CASSWTGSSYEQYF; CDR3nt: TGTGCCAGCAGCTGGACAGGAAGTTCCTACGAGCAGTACTTC
v_gene: TRBV5-1; j_gene: TRBJ2-3; len: 15; d_gene: TRBD2; abundance: once; CDR3aa: CASSLVGLATDTQYF; CDR3nt: TGCGCCAGCAGCTTGGTGGGACTAGCGACAGATACGCAGTATTTT
v_gene: TRBV5-4; j_gene: TRBJ1-4; len: 13; d_gene: NA; abundance: few; CDR3aa: CASSLHLGEKLFF; CDR3nt: TGTGCCAGCAGCTTGCATCTTGGTGAAAAACTGTTTTTT
v_gene: TRBV10-2; j_gene: TRBJ2-1; len: 13; d_gene: TRBD1; abundance: NA; CDR3aa: CASKGQEYNEQFF; CDR3nt: TGCGCCAGCAAGGGACAGGAGTACAATGAGCAGTTCTTC
v_gene: TRBV28; j_gene: TRBJ2-2; len: 17; d_gene: TRBD1; abundance: few; CDR3aa: CASSFPYRGRNTGELFF; CDR3nt: TGTGCCAGCAGTTTCCCCTACAGGGGGAGAAACACCGGGGAGCTGTTTTTT
v_gene: TRBV5-4; j_gene: TRBJ2-7; len: 15; d_gene: NA; abundance: few; CDR3aa: CASSLGRGGSYEQYF; CDR3nt: TGTGCCAGCAGCTTGGGTAGGGGAGGATCCTACGAGCAGTACTTC
v_gene: TRBV7-2; j_gene: TRBJ1-6; len: 15; d_gene: TRBD1; abundance: NA; CDR3aa: CASSPRQGGGSPLHF; CDR3nt: TGTGCCAGCAGCCCGCGACAGGGAGGTGGTTCACCCCTCCACTTT
v_gene: TRBV9; j_gene: TRBJ1-2; len: 13; d_gene: TRBD1; abundance: few; CDR3aa: CASSVENRGGYTF; CDR3nt: TGTGCCAGCAGCGTAGAGAACAGGGGTGGCTACACCTTC
v_gene: TRBV15; j_gene: TRBJ1-6; len: 13; d_gene: NA; abundance: NA; CDR3aa: CATSRDLGSPLHF; CDR3nt: TGTGCCACCAGCAGAGATCTCGGTTCACCCCTCCACTTT
v_gene: TRBV10-1; j_gene: TRBJ2-7; len: 10; d_gene: NA; abundance: NA; CDR3aa: CANSRDEQYF; CDR3nt: TGCGCCAACTCTCGCGACGAGCAGTACTTC
v_gene: TRBV19; j_gene: TRBJ1-1; len: 15; d_gene: NA; abundance: few; CDR3aa: CATTGYPLGNTEAFF; CDR3nt: TGTGCCACCACAGGGTACCCTTTGGGGAACACTGAAGCTTTCTTT
v_gene: TRBV28; j_gene: TRBJ2-7; len: 12; d_gene: NA; abundance: NA; CDR3aa: CASSLSGSEQYF; CDR3nt: TGTGCCAGCAGTTTATCCGGGAGCGAGCAGTACTTC
v_gene: TRBV5-5; j_gene: TRBJ2-1; len: 12; d_gene: NA; abundance: NA; CDR3aa: CASSLWDNEQFF; CDR3nt: TGTGCCAGCAGCTTGTGGGATAATGAGCAGTTCTTC
v_gene: TRBV5-6; j_gene: TRBJ1-5; len: 16; d_gene: TRBD1; abundance: NA; CDR3aa: CASSHRTGVGNQPQHF; CDR3nt: TGTGCCAGCAGCCACCGGACAGGGGTGGGCAATCAGCCCCAGCATTTT
v_gene: TRBV5-4; j_gene: TRBJ2-1; len: 15; d_gene: NA; abundance: NA; CDR3aa: CASSLKLVGWDEQFF; CDR3nt: TGTGCCAGCAGCTTGAAGCTGGTGGGGTGGGATGAGCAGTTCTTC
v_gene: TRBV7-7; j_gene: TRBJ2-3; len: 18; d_gene: NA; abundance: few; CDR3aa: CASSSLRVMRACTDTQYF; CDR3nt: TGTGCCAGCAGCTCCCTTAGAGTTATGAGGGCCTGCACAGATACGCAGTATTTT
v_gene: TRBV2; j_gene: TRBJ2-5; len: 13; d_gene: TRBD2; abundance: NA; CDR3aa: CASGGRGGETQYF; CDR3nt: TGTGCCAGTGGGGGGAGGGGCGGAGAGACCCAGTACTTC
v_gene: TRBV9; j_gene: TRBJ1-3; len: 16; d_gene: NA; abundance: many; CDR3aa: CASSVDDGPSGNTIYF; CDR3nt: TGTGCCAGCAGCGTAGACGACGGACCCTCTGGAAACACCATATATTTT
v_gene: TRBV11-2; j_gene: TRBJ2-2; len: 13; d_gene: NA; abundance: few; CDR3aa: CASSPTGFGELFF; CDR3nt: TGTGCCAGCAGCCCCACAGGGTTCGGGGAGCTGTTTTTT
v_gene: TRBV28; j_gene: TRBJ1-5; len: 12; d_gene: NA; abundance: few; CDR3aa: CASSWVNQPQHF; CDR3nt: TGTGCCAGCAGTTGGGTTAATCAGCCCCAGCATTTT
v_gene: TRBV7-9; j_gene: TRBJ2-1; len: 15; d_gene: NA; abundance: few; CDR3aa: CASSLGSPAFDEQFF; CDR3nt: TGTGCCAGCAGCTTAGGGTCCCCAGCGTTCGATGAGCAGTTCTTC
v_gene: TRBV7-2; j_gene: TRBJ1-1; len: 12; d_gene: NA; abundance: NA; CDR3aa: CASSLDAGRAFF; CDR3nt: TGTGCCAGCAGCTTAGACGCAGGGAGAGCTTTCTTT
v_gene: TRBV29-1; j_gene: TRBJ2-3; len: 12; d_gene: NA; abundance: few; CDR3aa: CSVGIDFDTQYF; CDR3nt: TGCAGCGTTGGTATTGACTTCGATACGCAGTATTTT
v_gene: TRBV2; j_gene: TRBJ1-2; len: 13; d_gene: TRBD1; abundance: NA; CDR3aa: CASTGQALYGYTF; CDR3nt: TGTGCCAGCACCGGACAGGCCCTCTATGGCTACACCTTC